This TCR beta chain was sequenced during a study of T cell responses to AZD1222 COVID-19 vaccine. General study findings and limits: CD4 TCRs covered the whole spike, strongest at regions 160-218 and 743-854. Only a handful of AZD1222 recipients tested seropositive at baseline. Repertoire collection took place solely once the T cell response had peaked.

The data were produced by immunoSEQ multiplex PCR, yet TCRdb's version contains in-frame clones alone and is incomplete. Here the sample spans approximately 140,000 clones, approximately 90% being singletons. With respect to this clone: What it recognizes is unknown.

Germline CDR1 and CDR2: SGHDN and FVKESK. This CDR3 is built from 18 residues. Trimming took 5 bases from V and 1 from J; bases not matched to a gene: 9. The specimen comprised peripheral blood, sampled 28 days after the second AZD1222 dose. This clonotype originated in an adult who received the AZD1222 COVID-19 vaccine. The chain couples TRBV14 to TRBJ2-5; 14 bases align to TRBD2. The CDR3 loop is CASSLPGTSGGFQETQYF. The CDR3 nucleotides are TGTGCCAGCAGCTTACCCGGGACTAGCGGGGGATTCCAAGAGACCCAGTACTTC.